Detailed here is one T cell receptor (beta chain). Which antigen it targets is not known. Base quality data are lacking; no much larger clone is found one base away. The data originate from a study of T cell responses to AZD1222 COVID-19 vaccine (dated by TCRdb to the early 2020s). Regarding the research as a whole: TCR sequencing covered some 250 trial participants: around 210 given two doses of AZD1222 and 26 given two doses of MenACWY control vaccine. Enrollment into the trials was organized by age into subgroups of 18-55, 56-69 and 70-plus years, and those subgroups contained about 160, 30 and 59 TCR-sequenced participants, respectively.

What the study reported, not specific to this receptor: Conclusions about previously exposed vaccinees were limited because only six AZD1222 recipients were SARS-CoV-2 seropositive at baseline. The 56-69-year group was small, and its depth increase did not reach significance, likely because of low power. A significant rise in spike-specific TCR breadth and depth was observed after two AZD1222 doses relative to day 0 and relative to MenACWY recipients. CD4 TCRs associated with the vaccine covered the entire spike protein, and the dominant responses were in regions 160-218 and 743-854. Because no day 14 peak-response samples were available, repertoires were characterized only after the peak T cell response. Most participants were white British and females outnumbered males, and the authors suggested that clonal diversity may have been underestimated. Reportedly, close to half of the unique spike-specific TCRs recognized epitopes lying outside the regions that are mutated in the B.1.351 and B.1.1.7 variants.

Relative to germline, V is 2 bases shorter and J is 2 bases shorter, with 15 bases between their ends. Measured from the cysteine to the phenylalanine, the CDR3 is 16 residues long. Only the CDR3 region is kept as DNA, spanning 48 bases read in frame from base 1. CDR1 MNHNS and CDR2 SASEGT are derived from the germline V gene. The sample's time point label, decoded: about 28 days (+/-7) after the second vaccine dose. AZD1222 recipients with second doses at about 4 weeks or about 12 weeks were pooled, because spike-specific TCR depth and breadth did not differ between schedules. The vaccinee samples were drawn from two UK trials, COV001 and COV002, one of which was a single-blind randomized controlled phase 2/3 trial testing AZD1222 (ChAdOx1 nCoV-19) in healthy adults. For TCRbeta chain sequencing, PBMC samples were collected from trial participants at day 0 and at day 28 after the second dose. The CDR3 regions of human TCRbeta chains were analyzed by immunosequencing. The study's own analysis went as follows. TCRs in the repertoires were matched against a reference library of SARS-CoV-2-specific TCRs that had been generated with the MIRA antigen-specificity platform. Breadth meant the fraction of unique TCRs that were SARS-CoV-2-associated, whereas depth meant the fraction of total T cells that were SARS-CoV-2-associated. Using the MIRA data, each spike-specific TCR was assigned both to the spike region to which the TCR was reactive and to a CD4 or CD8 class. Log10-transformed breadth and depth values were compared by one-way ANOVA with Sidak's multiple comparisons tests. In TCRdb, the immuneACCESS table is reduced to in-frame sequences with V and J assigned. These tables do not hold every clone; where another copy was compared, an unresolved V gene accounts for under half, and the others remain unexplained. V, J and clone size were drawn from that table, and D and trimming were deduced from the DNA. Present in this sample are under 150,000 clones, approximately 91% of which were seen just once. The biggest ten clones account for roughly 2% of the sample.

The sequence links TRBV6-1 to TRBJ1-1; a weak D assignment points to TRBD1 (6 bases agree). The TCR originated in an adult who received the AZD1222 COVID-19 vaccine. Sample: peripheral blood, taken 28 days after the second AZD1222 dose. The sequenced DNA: TGTGCCAGCAGTGAAACCTCCTCGACAGGAAACACTGAAGCTTTCTTT. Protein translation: CASSETSSTGNTEAFF.